Given below is one T cell receptor (beta chain) in context. The data were taken from a study of a mutant IDH1 vaccine in newly diagnosed glioma. Indicated time point: baseline, week 1 (first vaccination visit). Treatment here: pre-vaccination baseline after standard-of-care therapy. The method was immunoSEQ multiplex PCR; TCRdb's version includes in-frame clones alone and lacks a portion of them. The sample comprises 80,000 to 100,000 clones, roughly four fifths of which are singletons, and 5.3% rests with the top ten. Germline loops: CDR1 SNHLY, CDR2 FYNNEI. This CDR3 contains 13 residues. Between the trimmed V and J ends, which lost 8 bases and 4 bases, there was a span of 11 bases.

This TCR was sampled from a man aged 35 to 55 with glioma. Some clones in this sample may be carry-over from other donors' samples. The input for sequencing was PBMCs, taken from a glioma patient treated with radiotherapy, temozolomide or both. V gene TRBV2 combines with J gene TRBJ1-4; TRBD1 is a possible D gene (5 bases). The CDR3 coding sequence is TGTGCCAGCCTTCGGGACTATAATGAAAAACTGTTTTTT. This gives the protein CASLRDYNEKLFF.